This T cell receptor (beta chain) was sequenced for a study of shared clonotypes between healthy human individuals. The overall study: The plates for each donor numbered three CD4 naive, three CD4 memory, two CD8 naive and one CD8 memory.

The assay was carried out at the deep level. Profiling relied on immunoSEQ multiplex PCR, and the TCRdb table lists in-frame clones only, not all of them. This sample has approximately 1,000,000 clones, with more than 75% found just once. Points on this clone: Its antigen is currently unknown.

This CDR3 is 12 amino acids long. V lost 0 bases, J lost 12 bases, and 9 bases lay in between. Germline V CDR1 and CDR2: LNHNV, YYDKDF (reference sequence). Study-level points and caveats: Large sequencing depth failed to make sorted-subset sequencing complete, rarefaction showed.

The material sequenced was memory CD4+ T cells from PBMCs. As for subset: CD45RA-negative fraction. The chain combines TRBV15 with TRBJ2-1; D ambiguous. This TCR was sampled from a young man in good health. Some clones in this sample may be carry-over from other donors' samples. CDR3 DNA: TGTGCCACCAGCAGAGATCATGGCGGGCAGTTCTTC. The encoded protein is CATSRDHGGQFF.